This TCR beta chain is from a study of blood T cell repertoires in COVID-19. Study as a whole: Acute and convalescent COVID-19 samples came from the United States, Italy and Spain. T cells, B-cell-depleted T cells, or PBMCs provided the cDNA or gDNA that served as material.

Original handling: Estimation of nucleated cell counts relied on the amplification of reference gene primers. Assay used: immunoSEQ multiplex PCR; TCRdb lists only in-frame clones, some missing. V, J and clone size are those of that table, while D and trimming were read from the DNA. This sample carries some 280,000 clones, around 86% of them seen once, and the ten largest clones take around 3%. Germline loops: CDR1 MNHEY, CDR2 SVGAGI. Trimming cost V 2 bases and J 10 bases, with 8 bases left between them. The CDR3 spans 11 residues. This sequence was found in a woman aged 25-40 years with active or convalescent COVID-19. Sequenced: peripheral blood. The chain joins TRBV6-5 to TRBJ1-1; D may be TRBD1 (5 bases). CDR3: CASSYQGRAFF. CDR3 bases: TGTGCCAGCAGTTACCAGGGCCGAGCTTTCTTT.